This T cell receptor beta chain comes out of a study of STAT5B mutations in CD4+ large granular lymphocyte leukemia. V gave up 1 base and J gave up 4 bases, with 9 bases separating them. Germline CDR1 is LGHNA and CDR2 is YSLEER. The CDR3 runs 14 residues. Comment on this clone: The antigen remains undetermined.

As handled by the study authors: Lowest detectable productive clonotype frequency was 2.59 x 10-5. Some clones are missing from TCRdb's copy, which holds only in-frame ones; the method was immunoSEQ multiplex PCR. The D gene and trimming were derived from the DNA, and the V and J assignments and clone size from that table. The repertoire holds over 25,000 clones, with around four fifths as singletons. Study observations and caveats: Main leukemic clonotypes were patient-specific, but under 30% appeared at low frequency elsewhere. Patient CD4-sorted repertoires looked more clonal than healthy CD4+ repertoires, even without putative leukemic clones.

Source material: CD4+ T cells from blood buffy coats. The sequence derives from a human donor in good health. V is TRBV4-3 and J is TRBJ2-3, with a weak D call TRBD2 (6 bases). CDR3: CASSQGLGPDTQYF. CDR3 coding DNA: TGCGCCAGCAGCCAAGGACTAGGTCCAGATACGCAGTATTTT.